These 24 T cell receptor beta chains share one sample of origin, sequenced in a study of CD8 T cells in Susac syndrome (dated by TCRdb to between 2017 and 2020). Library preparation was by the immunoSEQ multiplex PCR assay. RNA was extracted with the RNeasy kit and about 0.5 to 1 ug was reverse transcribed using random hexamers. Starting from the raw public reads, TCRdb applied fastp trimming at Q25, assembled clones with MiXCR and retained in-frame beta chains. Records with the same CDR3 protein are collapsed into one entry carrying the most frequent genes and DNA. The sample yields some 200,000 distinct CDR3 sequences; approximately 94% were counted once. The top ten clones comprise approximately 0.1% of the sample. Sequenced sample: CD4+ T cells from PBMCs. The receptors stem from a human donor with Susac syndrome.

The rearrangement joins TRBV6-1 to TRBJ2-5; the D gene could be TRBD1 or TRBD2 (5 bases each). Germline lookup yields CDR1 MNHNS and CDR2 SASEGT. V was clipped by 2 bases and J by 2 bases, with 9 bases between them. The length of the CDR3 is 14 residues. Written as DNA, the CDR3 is TGTGCCAGCAGTGAAACCGGGACGCAAGAGACCCAGTACTTC. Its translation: CASSETGTQETQYF.

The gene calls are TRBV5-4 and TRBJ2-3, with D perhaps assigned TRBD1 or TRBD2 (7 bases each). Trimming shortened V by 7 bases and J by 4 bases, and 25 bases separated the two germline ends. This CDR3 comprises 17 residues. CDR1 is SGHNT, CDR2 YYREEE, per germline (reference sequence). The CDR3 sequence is CASSRWAGGASPDTQYF. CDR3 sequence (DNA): TGTGCCAGCTCTCGATGGGCAGGGGGGGCCTCCCCAGATACGCAGTATTTT.

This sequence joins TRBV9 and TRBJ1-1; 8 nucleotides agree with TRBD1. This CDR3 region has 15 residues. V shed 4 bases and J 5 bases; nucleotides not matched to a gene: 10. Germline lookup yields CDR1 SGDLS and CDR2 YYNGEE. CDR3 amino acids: CASSFTRGLGTEAFF. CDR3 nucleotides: TGTGCCAGCAGCTTCACCAGGGGGCTCGGGACTGAAGCTTTCTTT.

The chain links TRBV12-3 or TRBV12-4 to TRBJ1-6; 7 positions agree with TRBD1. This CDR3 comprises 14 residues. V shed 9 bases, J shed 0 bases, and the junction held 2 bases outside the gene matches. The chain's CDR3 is CASGDSSYNSPLHF. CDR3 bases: TGTGCCAGTGGGGACAGCTCCTATAATTCACCCCTCCACTTT.

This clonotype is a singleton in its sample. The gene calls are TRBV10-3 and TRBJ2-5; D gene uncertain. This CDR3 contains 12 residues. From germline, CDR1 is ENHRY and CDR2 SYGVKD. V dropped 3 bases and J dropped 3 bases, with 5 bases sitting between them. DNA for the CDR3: TGTGCCATCAGTGATAGGGAAGAGACCCAGTACTTC. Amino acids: CAISDREETQYF.

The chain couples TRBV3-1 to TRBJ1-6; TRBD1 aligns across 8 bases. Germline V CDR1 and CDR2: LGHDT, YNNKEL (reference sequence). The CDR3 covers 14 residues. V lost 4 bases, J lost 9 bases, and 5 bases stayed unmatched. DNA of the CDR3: TGTGCCAGCAGCCGCGGACAGGGAACTTCACCCCTCCACTTT. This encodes CASSRGQGTSPLHF.

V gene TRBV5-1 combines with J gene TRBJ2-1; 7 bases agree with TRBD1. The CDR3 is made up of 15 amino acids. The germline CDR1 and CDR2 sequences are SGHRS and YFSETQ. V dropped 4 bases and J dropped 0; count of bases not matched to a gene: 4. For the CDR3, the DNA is TGCGCCAGCAGCCCGGGACAGCTCTCCTACAATGAGCAGTTCTTC. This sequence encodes CASSPGQLSYNEQFF.

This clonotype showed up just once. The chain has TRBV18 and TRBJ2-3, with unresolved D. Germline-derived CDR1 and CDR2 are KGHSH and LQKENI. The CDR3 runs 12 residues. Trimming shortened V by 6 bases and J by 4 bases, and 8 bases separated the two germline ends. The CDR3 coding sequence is TGTGCCAGCTCCCTCACCCCAGATACGCAGTATTTT. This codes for CASSLTPDTQYF.

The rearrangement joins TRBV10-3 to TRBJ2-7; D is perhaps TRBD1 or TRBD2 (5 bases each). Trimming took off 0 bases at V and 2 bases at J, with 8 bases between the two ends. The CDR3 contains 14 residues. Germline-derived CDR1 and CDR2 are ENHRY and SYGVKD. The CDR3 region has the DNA TGTGCCATCAGTGAGTCCGGGGACCCCTACGAGCAGTACTTC. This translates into CAISESGDPYEQYF.

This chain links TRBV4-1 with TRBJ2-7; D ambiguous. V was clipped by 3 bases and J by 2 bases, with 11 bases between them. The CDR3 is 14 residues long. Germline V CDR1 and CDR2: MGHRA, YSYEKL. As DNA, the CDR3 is TGCGCCAGCAGCCAGACTGCCGTGGCCTACGAGCAGTACTTC. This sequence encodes CASSQTAVAYEQYF.

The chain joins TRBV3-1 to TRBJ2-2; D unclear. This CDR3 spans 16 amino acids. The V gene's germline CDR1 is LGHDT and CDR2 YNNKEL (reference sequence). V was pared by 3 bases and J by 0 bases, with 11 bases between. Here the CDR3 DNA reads TGTGCCAGCAGCCACAGCCGGACGTCGAACACCGGGGAGCTGTTTTTT. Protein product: CASSHSRTSNTGELFF. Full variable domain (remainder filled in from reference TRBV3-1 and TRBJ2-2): DTAVSQTPKYLVTQMGNDKSIKCEQNLGHDTMYWYKQDSKKFLKIMFSYNNKELIINETVPNRFSPKSPDKAHLNLHINSLELGDSAVYFCASSHSRTSNTGELFFGEGSRLTVL.

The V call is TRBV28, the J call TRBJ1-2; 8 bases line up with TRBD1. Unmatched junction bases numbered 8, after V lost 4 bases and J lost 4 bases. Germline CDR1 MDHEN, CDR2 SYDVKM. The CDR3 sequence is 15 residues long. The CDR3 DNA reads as TGTGCCAGCAGTTCCCGGACAGGGACGATCTATGGCTACACCTTC. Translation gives CASSSRTGTIYGYTF.

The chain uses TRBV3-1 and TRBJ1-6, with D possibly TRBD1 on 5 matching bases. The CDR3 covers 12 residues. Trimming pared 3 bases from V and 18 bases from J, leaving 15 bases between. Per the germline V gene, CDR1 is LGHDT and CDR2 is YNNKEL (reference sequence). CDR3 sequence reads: CASSQSGRDSHF. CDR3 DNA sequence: TGTGCCAGCAGCCAGTCGGGACGTGATAGCCACTTT.

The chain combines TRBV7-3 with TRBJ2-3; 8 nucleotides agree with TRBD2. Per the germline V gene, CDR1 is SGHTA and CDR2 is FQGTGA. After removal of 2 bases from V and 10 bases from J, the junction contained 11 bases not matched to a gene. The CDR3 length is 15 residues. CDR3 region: CASSLAGGQVKAQYF. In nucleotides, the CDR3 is TGTGCCAGCAGCTTAGCGGGGGGCCAGGTAAAAGCGCAGTATTTT.

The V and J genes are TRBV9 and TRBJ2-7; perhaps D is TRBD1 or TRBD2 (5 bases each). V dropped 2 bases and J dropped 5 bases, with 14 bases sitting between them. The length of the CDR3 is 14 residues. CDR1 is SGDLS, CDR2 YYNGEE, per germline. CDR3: CASSVTGTSNEQYF. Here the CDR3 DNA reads TGTGCCAGCAGCGTGACCGGGACGAGTAACGAGCAGTACTTC.

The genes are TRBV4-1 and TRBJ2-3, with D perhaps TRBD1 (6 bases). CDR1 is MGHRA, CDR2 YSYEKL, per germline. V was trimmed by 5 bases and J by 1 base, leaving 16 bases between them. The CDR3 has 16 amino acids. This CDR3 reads CASSEIQGLGTDTQYF. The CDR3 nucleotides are TGCGCCAGCAGCGAAATACAGGGTCTGGGCACAGATACGCAGTATTTT.

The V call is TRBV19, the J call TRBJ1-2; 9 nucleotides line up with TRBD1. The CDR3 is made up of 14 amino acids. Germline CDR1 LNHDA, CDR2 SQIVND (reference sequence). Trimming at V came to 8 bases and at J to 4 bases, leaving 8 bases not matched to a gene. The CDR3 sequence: CASQDRGGSYGYTF. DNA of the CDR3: TGTGCCAGTCAGGACAGGGGAGGGAGCTATGGCTACACCTTC.

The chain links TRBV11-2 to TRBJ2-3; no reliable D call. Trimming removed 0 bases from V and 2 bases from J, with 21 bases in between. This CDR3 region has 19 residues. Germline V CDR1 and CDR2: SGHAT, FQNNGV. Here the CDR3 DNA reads TGTGCCAGCAGCTTAGATCGGGCCGGCACCACGAGCCCCACAGATACGCAGTATTTT. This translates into CASSLDRAGTTSPTDTQYF. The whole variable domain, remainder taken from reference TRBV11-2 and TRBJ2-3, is EAGVAQSPRYKIIEKRQSVAFWCNPISGHATLYWYQQILGQGPKLLIQFQNNGVVDDSQLPKDRFSAERLKGVDSTLKIQPAKLEDSAVYLCASSLDRAGTTSPTDTQYFGPGTRLTVL.

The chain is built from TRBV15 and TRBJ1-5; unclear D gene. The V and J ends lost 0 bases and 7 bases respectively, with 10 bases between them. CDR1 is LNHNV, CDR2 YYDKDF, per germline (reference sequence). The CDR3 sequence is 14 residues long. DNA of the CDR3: TGTGCCACCAGCAGAGATCGACCCCCGCAGCCCCAGCATTTT. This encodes CATSRDRPPQPQHF.

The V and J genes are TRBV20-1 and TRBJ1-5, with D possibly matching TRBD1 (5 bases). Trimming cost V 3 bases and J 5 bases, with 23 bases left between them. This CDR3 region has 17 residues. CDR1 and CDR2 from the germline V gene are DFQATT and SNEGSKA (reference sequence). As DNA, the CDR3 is TGCAGTGCTAGTGGGGACTGGACTACCCTCGGGGATCAGCCCCAGCATTTT. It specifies CSASGDWTTLGDQPQHF.

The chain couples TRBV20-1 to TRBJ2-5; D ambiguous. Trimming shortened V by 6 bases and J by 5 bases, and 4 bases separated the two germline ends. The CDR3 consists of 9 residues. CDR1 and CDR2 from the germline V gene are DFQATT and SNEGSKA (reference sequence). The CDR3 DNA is TGCAGTGCCGGGGAGACCCAGTACTTC. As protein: CSAGETQYF.

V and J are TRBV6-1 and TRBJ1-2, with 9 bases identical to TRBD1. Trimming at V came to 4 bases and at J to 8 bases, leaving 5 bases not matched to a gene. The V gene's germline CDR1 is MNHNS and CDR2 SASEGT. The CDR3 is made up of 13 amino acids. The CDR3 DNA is TGTGCCAGCAGTGCTGGACAGGGGATCGGCTACACCTTC. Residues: CASSAGQGIGYTF.

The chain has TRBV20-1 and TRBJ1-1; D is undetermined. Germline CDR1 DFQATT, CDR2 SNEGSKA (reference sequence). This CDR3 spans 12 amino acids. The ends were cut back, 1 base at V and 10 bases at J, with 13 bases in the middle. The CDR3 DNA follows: TGCAGTGCTAGAGTTCCGGGCCGGGGAGCTTTCTTT. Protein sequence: CSARVPGRGAFF.

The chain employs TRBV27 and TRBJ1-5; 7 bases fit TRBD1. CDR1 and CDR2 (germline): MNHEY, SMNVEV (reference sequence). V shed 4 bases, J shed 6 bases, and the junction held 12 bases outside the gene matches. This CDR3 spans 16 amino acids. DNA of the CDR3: TGTGCCAGCAGTTCCCCAGGGGGGGACGGGGGTCAGCCCCAGCATTTT. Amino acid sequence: CASSSPGGDGGQPQHF.